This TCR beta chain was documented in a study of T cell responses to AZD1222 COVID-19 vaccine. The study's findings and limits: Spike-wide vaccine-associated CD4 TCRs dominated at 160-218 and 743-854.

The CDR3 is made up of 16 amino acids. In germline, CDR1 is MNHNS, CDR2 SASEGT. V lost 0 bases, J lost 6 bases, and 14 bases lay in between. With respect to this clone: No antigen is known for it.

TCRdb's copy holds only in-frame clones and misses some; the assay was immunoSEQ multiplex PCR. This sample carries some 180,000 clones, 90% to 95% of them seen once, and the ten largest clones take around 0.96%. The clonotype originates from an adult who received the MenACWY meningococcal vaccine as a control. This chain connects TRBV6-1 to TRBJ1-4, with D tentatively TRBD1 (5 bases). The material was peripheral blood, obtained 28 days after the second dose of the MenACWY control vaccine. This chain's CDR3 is CASSEAKNRMDEKLFF. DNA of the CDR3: TGTGCCAGCAGTGAAGCGAAAAACAGGATGGATGAAAAACTGTTTTTT.